What follows are 24 T cell receptor beta chains derived from one specimen sequenced in a study. TCRdb re-called the 5' RACE reads with MiXCR, one entry per CDR3 protein. The sample consists of over 40,000 distinct CDR3 sequences, 25% to 35% of them appearing once. Sequencing was performed on tumor-infiltrating memory CD4+ T cells sorted from the breast tumor. Subset meaning: memory CD4+ T cells, CD4+CD45RO+CD25-. The source is a female donor with breast cancer.

The genes are TRBV6-6 and TRBJ1-2, with D tentatively TRBD1 (5 bases). CDR3 length: 15 amino acids. V dropped 6 bases and J dropped 8 bases, with 22 bases sitting between them. Germline V gives CDR1 MNHNY, CDR2 SVGAGI (reference sequence). The CDR3 bases are TGTGCCAGCAGCCGCCTTTCGTCGGACATAGGGGGCTACACCTTC. Its translation: CASSRLSSDIGGYTF.

This clonotype has just a few counts. This chain links TRBV10-2 with TRBJ2-1, with TRBD2 matching over 7 bases. V was pared by 8 bases and J by 0 bases, with 4 bases of the junction left unmatched. CDR3 length: 14 amino acids. Germline V lookup: CDR1 WSHSY, CDR2 SAAADI. CDR3 loop: CASVAGDSYNEQFF. The CDR3 DNA reads as TGCGCCAGCGTTGCGGGGGACTCCTACAATGAGCAGTTCTTC.

This clonotype has at least ten counts. J is TRBJ2-1 and V is TRBV4-2; D unclear. V was clipped by 0 bases and J by 4 bases, with 10 bases between them. CDR1 is LGHNA, CDR2 YNFKEQ, per germline. This CDR3 has 15 residues. The DNA of the CDR3 is TGTGCCAGCAGCCAAGATGGCCAGGCGTACAATGAGCAGTTCTTC. The encoded protein is CASSQDGQAYNEQFF.

The chain employs TRBV30 and TRBJ1-1; D call uncertain. Germline loops: CDR1 GTSNPN, CDR2 SVGIG (reference sequence). The V end lost 2 bases, the J end lost 6 bases, and 13 bases lay between the germline ends. The CDR3 loop spans 13 amino acids. The CDR3 DNA reads as TGTGCCTGGAGTTCCAGAGGTTTCGCTGAAGCTTTCTTT. It is translated as CAWSSRGFAEAFF. The whole variable domain, filled in from reference TRBV30 and TRBJ1-1, reads SQTIHQWPATLVQPVGSPLSLECTVEGTSNPNLYWYRQAAGRGLQLLFYSVGIGQISSEVPQNLSASRPQDRQFILSSKKLLLSDSGFYLCAWSSRGFAEAFFGQGTRLTVV.

The J gene is TRBJ1-1, the V gene TRBV5-1; D is unclear. The CDR3 has 14 residues. The ends were cut back, 4 bases at V and 8 bases at J, with 18 bases in the middle. CDR1 and CDR2 from the germline V gene are SGHRS and YFSETQ. CDR3 protein: CASSPRSSHDEAFF. In DNA, the CDR3 is TGCGCCAGCAGCCCGCGGAGCAGTCATGACGAAGCTTTCTTT.

The chain combines TRBV9 with TRBJ2-7, with unresolved D. The CDR3 totals 14 residues. V lost 1 base and J 0 bases, leaving 8 bases between the germline ends. Germline V gene sequence: CDR1 SGDLS, CDR2 YYNGEE. The CDR3 region has the DNA TGTGCCAGCAGCGTATCCACTAACTCCTACGAGCAGTACTTC. Its protein is CASSVSTNSYEQYF.

The V gene is TRBV20-1, the J gene TRBJ2-5, with a tentative D call TRBD2 (6 bases). The V end lost 6 bases, the J end lost 4 bases, and 15 bases lay between the germline ends. Germline V gene lookup returns CDR1 DFQATT and CDR2 SNEGSKA (reference sequence). CDR3 length equals 13 residues. The CDR3 coding sequence is TGCAGTGCCTCGGAGGGCCGGGGAGAGACCCAGTACTTC. This translates into CSASEGRGETQYF.

The genes are TRBV9 and TRBJ1-6, with 9 bases that match TRBD1. After removal of 3 bases from V and 7 bases from J, the junction contained 11 bases not matched to a gene. This CDR3 region has 17 residues. Germline CDR1 SGDLS, CDR2 YYNGEE. DNA of the CDR3: TGTGCCAGCAGCGGAACCGACAGGGGGGGTTGGAATTCACCCCTCCACTTT. As protein: CASSGTDRGGWNSPLHF.

The chain uses TRBV7-9 and TRBJ2-5, with D perhaps matching TRBD2 (6 bases). Germline CDR1 reads SEHNR; CDR2 reads FQNEAQ (reference sequence). V lost 3 bases, J lost 5 bases, and 16 bases lay in between. This CDR3 has 15 amino acids. The CDR3 sequence: CASSLAAGSAETQYF. The CDR3 DNA reads as TGTGCCAGCAGCTTGGCAGCGGGTAGTGCGGAGACCCAGTACTTC.

This sequence joins TRBV11-2 and TRBJ2-5; TRBD2 matches at 8 bases. This CDR3 contains 16 residues. Germline V gene lookup returns CDR1 SGHAT and CDR2 FQNNGV. After removal of 1 base from V and 1 base from J, the junction contained 5 bases not matched to a gene. CDR3 in DNA: TGTGCCAGCAGCTTAGGTATAGCGGGGTTCCAAGAGACCCAGTACTTC. Its protein is CASSLGIAGFQETQYF. The entire variable domain, with the rest obtained from reference TRBV11-2 and TRBJ2-5, is as follows: EAGVAQSPRYKIIEKRQSVAFWCNPISGHATLYWYQQILGQGPKLLIQFQNNGVVDDSQLPKDRFSAERLKGVDSTLKIQPAKLEDSAVYLCASSLGIAGFQETQYFGPGTRLLVL.

The chain employs TRBV5-1 and TRBJ2-7; D call uncertain. V was shortened by 3 bases and J by 7 bases, with 11 bases between the two germline ends. This CDR3 is built from 12 residues. CDR1 SGHRS and CDR2 YFSETQ come from the germline V gene. Written as DNA, the CDR3 is TGCGCCAGCAGCTCGCCATACAGAGAGCAGTACTTC. This translates into CASSSPYREQYF.

The chain carries TRBV7-6 and TRBJ1-3; 9 bases match TRBD1. Trimming cost V 3 bases and J 4 bases; bases outside gene matches: 4. The germline gives CDR1 SGHVS, CDR2 FNYEAQ. The CDR3 totals 15 residues. CDR3 sequence reads: CASSLTGGSGNTIYF. The CDR3 region has the DNA TGTGCCAGCAGCTTGACAGGGGGATCGGGAAACACCATATATTTT.

The J gene is TRBJ2-3, the V gene TRBV3-1; a weak D match, TRBD1 (5 bases). From germline, CDR1 is LGHDT and CDR2 YNNKEL (reference sequence). CDR3 length equals 20 residues. V was pared by 0 bases and J by 3 bases, with 25 bases between. The CDR3 region is CASSQEQGSSPPIQTDTQYF. The CDR3 DNA sequence: TGTGCCAGCAGCCAAGAGCAGGGTAGTAGCCCTCCCATACAGACAGATACGCAGTATTTT.

This chain joins TRBV29-1 and TRBJ1-5; 9 bases fit TRBD1. V lost 6 bases to trimming and J lost 7 bases; unmatched junction nucleotides: 4. CDR3 length equals 12 residues. Germline V gene data show CDR1 as SQVTM and CDR2 as ANQGSEA. The CDR3 sequence is CSVEDRGQPQHF. The CDR3 nucleotides are TGCAGCGTCGAGGACAGGGGACAGCCCCAGCATTTT. Based on the CDR3 plus reference TRBV29-1 and TRBJ1-5, the full variable domain is SAVISQKPSRDICQRGTSLTIQCQVDSQVTMMFWYRQQPGQSLTLIATANQGSEATYESGFVIDKFPISRPNLTFSTLTVSNMSPEDSSIYLCSVEDRGQPQHFGDGTRLSIL.

This clonotype showed up many times. V is TRBV6-1 and J is TRBJ2-2; D uncertain. V was clipped by 3 bases and J by 6 bases, with 14 bases between them. There are 15 residues in the CDR3. Germline-derived CDR1 and CDR2 are MNHNS and SASEGT. This CDR3 reads CASSDTTVFSGELFF. CDR3 DNA: TGTGCCAGCAGTGATACGACGGTGTTCTCCGGGGAGCTGTTTTTT.

This clonotype occurred a few times. The CDR3 DNA reads TGTGCCAGCAGCTTCCCGACTAGCCCGACCCAGTACTTC. Amino acids: CASSFPTSPTQYF. The rearrangement links TRBV7-2 to TRBJ2-5, with 7 bases fitting TRBD2. The germline V gene encodes CDR1 SGHTA and CDR2 FQGNSA. This CDR3 spans 13 amino acids. The V segment lost 3 bases and the J segment 7 bases; nucleotides outside the gene matches: 5.

The chain links TRBV20-1 to TRBJ2-5, with no clear D. This CDR3 has 13 residues. Germline-derived CDR1 and CDR2 are DFQATT and SNEGSKA (reference sequence). Trimming left V 3 bases short and J 7 bases short, with 15 bases between. CDR3 sequence reads: CSARWQLPGTQYF. CDR3 DNA sequence: TGCAGTGCTAGGTGGCAGCTACCCGGGACCCAGTACTTC.

This clonotype was counted only a few times. The chain recombines TRBV10-1 with TRBJ2-2; a possible D gene is TRBD2 (6 bases). The V and J ends lost 8 bases and 3 bases respectively, with 19 bases between them. Per germline, CDR1 WNHNN and CDR2 SYGVQD (reference sequence). The CDR3 is made up of 16 amino acids. CDR3 region: CASRVFGSGHTGELFF. The CDR3 nucleotides read TGCGCCAGCCGTGTCTTCGGAAGCGGGCACACCGGGGAGCTGTTTTTT.

The V gene is TRBV28, the J gene TRBJ2-5, with D perhaps given as TRBD1 or TRBD2 (5 bases each). The germline gives CDR1 MDHEN, CDR2 SYDVKM. This CDR3 has 19 amino acids. Trimming stripped 2 bases from V and 2 bases from J, with 24 bases between. The CDR3, as DNA: TGTGCCAGCAGTTTAGGTTTTACAAAGAAATGGGGGAAACAAGAGACCCAGTACTTC. It specifies CASSLGFTKKWGKQETQYF.

The chain couples TRBV4-3 to TRBJ2-3; 13 bases fit TRBD2. V lost 4 bases to trimming and J lost 5 bases; unmatched junction nucleotides: 6. The CDR3 has 16 residues. The germline gives CDR1 LGHNA, CDR2 YSLEER. In nucleotides, the CDR3 is TGCGCCAGCAGCCCTAGGACTAGCGGGAGAATAGATACGCAGTATTTT. As protein: CASSPRTSGRIDTQYF.

Comment on this clonotype: One end of the junction is discordant with germline, which a read error may explain. The chain is built from TRBV4-1 and TRBJ2-1; no reliable D call. The germline V gene has CDR1 MGHRA and CDR2 YSYEKL. CDR3 length equals 11 residues. CDR3 sequence reads: CASSQADEQFF. The CDR3 bases are TGTGCCAGCAGCCAGGCCGATGAGCAGTTCTTC.

The chain recombines TRBV4-1 with TRBJ1-3, with no clear D. The length of the CDR3 is 17 residues. Trimming pared 1 base from V and 0 bases from J, leaving 13 bases between. Per germline, CDR1 MGHRA and CDR2 YSYEKL. The CDR3: CASSQVWAPFSGNTIYF. The CDR3, as DNA: TGCGCCAGCAGCCAAGTGTGGGCCCCCTTCTCTGGAAACACCATATATTTT.

This clonotype was counted ten times or more. The genes are TRBV7-9 and TRBJ2-7; 11 nucleotides align to TRBD2. With V trimmed by 0 bases and J by 3 bases, 10 bases remained unmatched. The CDR3 is 18 residues long. The germline V gene has CDR1 SEHNR and CDR2 FQNEAQ (reference sequence). The CDR3 loop reads CASSLALQGLAGGYEQYF. The CDR3 nucleotides are TGTGCCAGCAGCTTAGCCCTCCAAGGGCTAGCGGGAGGCTACGAGCAGTACTTC.

Many counts were recorded for this clonotype. The genes are TRBV27 and TRBJ2-7; 9 nucleotides align to TRBD2. The CDR3 covers 16 residues. V was clipped by 4 bases and J by 2 bases; unmatched bases: 9. Germline assignment: CDR1 MNHEY and CDR2 SMNVEV (reference sequence). The CDR3, as DNA: TGTGCCAGCAGTTGGAATGGCGGGAGGGCCACCTACGAGCAGTACTTC. It is translated as CASSWNGGRATYEQYF.